This TCR beta chain is from a study of technical replicates of blood from a handful of donors. Clones were sequenced by immunoSEQ multiplex PCR, and TCRdb holds only the in-frame ones, with some missing. Of tens of thousands of clones in the sample, roughly nine tenths are singletons; the top ten hold 4.7%. This CDR3 region has 15 residues. Germline V gives CDR1 MNHEY, CDR2 SMNVEV (reference sequence). The V end lost 5 bases, the J end lost 4 bases, and 18 bases lay between the germline ends. The receptor's source is a human donor in good health. Some clones in this sample may be carry-over from other donors' samples. Sequencing input: PBMCs. The chain has TRBV27 and TRBJ2-7, with a weak D call TRBD2 (6 bases). The DNA of the CDR3 is TGTGCCAGCAGTCCACCCCCCGGCGGGAAATACGAGCAGTACTTC. It yields the protein CASSPPPGGKYEQYF.